This T cell receptor beta chain was captured in a study of monozygotic twins with inflammatory bowel disease. Broader study findings: The data gave no support to a single strong IBD-associated signal or clonotype. Variability may have been added to patient repertoires by differing immunosuppressive treatments.

The CDR3 is made up of 15 amino acids. Germline assignment: CDR1 SGHRS and CDR2 YFSETQ. Regarding this clonotype: As yet, its antigen is unknown.

The template switching step added UMIs that contained a 6-nucleotide sample barcode. Nested PCRs of roughly 15 and 9 cycles, two in total, were run on TCRalpha and TCRbeta cDNA. TCRdb reprocessed the 5' RACE reads, with one entry per CDR3 protein and no DNA. Here the sample table reports over 150,000 distinct CDR3 sequences. This chain uses TRBV5-1 with TRBJ2-2; the TRBD1 assignment by TCRdb is unverifiable without DNA. Sequenced input: blood. The TCR was taken from a human donor with ulcerative colitis or Crohn's disease, or a healthy co-twin of an affected twin (not recorded which). This CDR3 reads CASSYYTGATGELFF.